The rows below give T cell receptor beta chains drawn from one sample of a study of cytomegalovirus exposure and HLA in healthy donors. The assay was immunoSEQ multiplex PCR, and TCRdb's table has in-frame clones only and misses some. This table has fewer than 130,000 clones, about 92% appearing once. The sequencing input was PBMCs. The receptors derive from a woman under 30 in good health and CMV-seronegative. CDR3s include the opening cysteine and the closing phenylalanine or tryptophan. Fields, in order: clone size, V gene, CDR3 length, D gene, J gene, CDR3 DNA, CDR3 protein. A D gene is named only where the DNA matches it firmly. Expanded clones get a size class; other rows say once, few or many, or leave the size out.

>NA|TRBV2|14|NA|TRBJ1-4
TGTGCCAGCAAAACGGTAACAACTAATGAAAAACTGTTTTTT
CASKTVTTNEKLFF
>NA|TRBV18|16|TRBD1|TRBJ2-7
TGTGCCAGCTCACCACCGGGGACAGGGGCTCTCTACGAGCAGTACTTC
CASSPPGTGALYEQYF
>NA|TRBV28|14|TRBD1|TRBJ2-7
TGTGCCAGCAGAACGGGACAGGGTGGGAACGAGCAGTACTTC
CASRTGQGGNEQYF
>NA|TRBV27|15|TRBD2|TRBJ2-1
TGTGCCAGCAGTTTAAGGAGGCGGGAGTGGAATGAGCAGTTCTTC
CASSLRRREWNEQFF
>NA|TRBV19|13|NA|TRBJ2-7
TGTGCCAGTAGTATACAACAGGAATACGAGCAGTACTTC
CASSIQQEYEQYF
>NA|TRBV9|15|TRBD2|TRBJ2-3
TGTGCCAGCAGCCAACGGGAGGGGCGCACAGATACGCAGTATTTT
CASSQREGRTDTQYF
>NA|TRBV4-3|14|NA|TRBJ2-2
TGCGCCACAACCGGGAGTCTGGACACCGGGGAGCTGTTTTTT
CATTGSLDTGELFF
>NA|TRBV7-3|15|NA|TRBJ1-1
TGTGCCAGCAGCTTATTTAGGGGGGGTAGGACTGAAGCTTTCTTT
CASSLFRGGRTEAFF
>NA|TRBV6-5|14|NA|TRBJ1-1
TGTGCCAGCAGGGACAACAGGGATAACACTGAAGCTTTCTTT
CASRDNRDNTEAFF
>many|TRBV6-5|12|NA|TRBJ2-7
TGTGCCAGCAGTCGGGACTTCAACGAGCAGTACTTC
CASSRDFNEQYF
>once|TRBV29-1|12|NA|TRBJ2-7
TGCAGCGTTGAAGAGGTCAGTGACGAGCAGTACTTC
CSVEEVSDEQYF
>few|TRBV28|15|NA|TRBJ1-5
TGTGCCAGCAGTTTAATGACGGGGGAGAGTCAGCCCCAGCATTTT
CASSLMTGESQPQHF
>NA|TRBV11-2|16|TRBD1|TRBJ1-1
TGTGCCAGCAGCTTGGCGGCCGGGACAGTGAACACTGAAGCTTTCTTT
CASSLAAGTVNTEAFF
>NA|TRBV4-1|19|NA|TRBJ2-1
TGCGCCAGCAGCCAAGATGACGGCCCCAAGTCGGGTCTCTGGAATGAGCAGTTCTTC
CASSQDDGPKSGLWNEQFF
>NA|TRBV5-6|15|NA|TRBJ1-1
TGTGCCAGCAGCTTGGTTTCTTTTAGCGGGAGGGAAGCTTTCTTT
CASSLVSFSGREAFF
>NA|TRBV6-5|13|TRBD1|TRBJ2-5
TGTGCCAGTTTTGGGACAGAACAAGAGACCCAGTACTTC
CASFGTEQETQYF
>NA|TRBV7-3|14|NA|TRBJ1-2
TGTGCCAGCAGCGCAGGCCCAACTAACTATGGCTACACCTTC
CASSAGPTNYGYTF
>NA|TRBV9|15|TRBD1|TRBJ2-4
TGTGCCAGCAGCCCCAGGACAGGGGGTCGGGACATTCAGTACTTC
CASSPRTGGRDIQYF
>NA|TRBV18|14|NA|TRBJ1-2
TGTGCCAGCTCCCCAGGGCATTCTAACTATGGCTACACCTTC
CASSPGHSNYGYTF
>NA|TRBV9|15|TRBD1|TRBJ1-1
TGTGCCAGCAGCGTAGAAGGACAGGGAAGAACTGAAGCTTTCTTT
CASSVEGQGRTEAFF
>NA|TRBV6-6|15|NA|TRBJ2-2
TGTGCCAGCAGTTGGGCAGGGACGAACACCGGGGAGCTGTTTTTT
CASSWAGTNTGELFF
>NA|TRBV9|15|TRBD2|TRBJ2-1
TGTGCCAGCAGCACCCGGCTAGCGGGAATCAATGAGCAGTTCTTC
CASSTRLAGINEQFF
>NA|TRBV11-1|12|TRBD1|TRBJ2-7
TGTGCCAGCAGCCCAGACAGGGCGAAGCAGTACTTC
CASSPDRAKQYF
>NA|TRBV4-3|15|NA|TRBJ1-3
TGCGCCAGCAGCCAAGATCGATACAGCATGGGCACCATATATTTT
CASSQDRYSMGTIYF
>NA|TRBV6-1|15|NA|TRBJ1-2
TGTGCCAGCAGTGAAGCACAGGGTCTTATTTATGGCTACACCTTC
CASSEAQGLIYGYTF
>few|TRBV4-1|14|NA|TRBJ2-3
TGCGCCAGCAGCCAAGATTCAGTCGCCGATACGCAGTATTTT
CASSQDSVADTQYF
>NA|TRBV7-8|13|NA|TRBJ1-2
TGTGCCAGCAGCTTAAGGGAGATCAATGGCTACACCTTC
CASSLREINGYTF
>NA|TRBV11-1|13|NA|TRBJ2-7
TGTGCCAGCAGCTATGCCGGCTCCTACGAGCAGTACTTC
CASSYAGSYEQYF
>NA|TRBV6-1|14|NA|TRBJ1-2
TGTGCCAGCAGTGAAGAACAGGGTGCCTATGGCTACACCTTC
CASSEEQGAYGYTF
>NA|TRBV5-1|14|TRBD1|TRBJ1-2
TGCGCCAGCAGCTTGGAGACAGGGGGATCAGGCTACACCTTC
CASSLETGGSGYTF
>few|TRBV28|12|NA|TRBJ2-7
TGTGCCAGCAGTTTTCAGGCGGGGGAGCAGTACTTC
CASSFQAGEQYF